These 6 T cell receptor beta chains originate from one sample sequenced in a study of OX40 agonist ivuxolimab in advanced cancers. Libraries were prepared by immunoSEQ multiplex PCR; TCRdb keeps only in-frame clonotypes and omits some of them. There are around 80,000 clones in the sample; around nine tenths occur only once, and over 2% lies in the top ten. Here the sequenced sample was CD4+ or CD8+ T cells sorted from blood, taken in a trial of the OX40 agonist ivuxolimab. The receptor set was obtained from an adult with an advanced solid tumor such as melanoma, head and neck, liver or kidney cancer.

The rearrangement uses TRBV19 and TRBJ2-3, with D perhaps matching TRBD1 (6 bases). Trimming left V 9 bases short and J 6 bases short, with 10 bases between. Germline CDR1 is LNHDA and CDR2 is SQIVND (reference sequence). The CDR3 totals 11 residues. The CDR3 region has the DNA TGTGCCAGCCGTACAGGGGATACGCAGTATTTT. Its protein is CASRTGDTQYF.

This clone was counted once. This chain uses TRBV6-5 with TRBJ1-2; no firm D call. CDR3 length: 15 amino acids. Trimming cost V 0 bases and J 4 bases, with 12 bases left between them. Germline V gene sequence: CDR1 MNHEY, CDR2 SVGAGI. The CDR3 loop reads CASSYSGDLTYGYTF. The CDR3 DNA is TGTGCCAGCAGTTACTCCGGGGATCTAACCTATGGCTACACCTTC.

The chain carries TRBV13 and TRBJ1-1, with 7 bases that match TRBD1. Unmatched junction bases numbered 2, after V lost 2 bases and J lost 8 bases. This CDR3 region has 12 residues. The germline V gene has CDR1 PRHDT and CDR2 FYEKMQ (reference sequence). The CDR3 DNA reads TGTGCCAGCAGCTTACAGGGGGTCGAAGCTTTCTTT. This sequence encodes CASSLQGVEAFF.

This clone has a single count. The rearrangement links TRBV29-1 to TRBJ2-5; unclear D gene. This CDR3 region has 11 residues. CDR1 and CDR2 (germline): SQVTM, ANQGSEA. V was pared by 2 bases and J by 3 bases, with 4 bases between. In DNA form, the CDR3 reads TGCAGCGTTGAACCGAAAGAGACCCAGTACTTC. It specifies CSVEPKETQYF.

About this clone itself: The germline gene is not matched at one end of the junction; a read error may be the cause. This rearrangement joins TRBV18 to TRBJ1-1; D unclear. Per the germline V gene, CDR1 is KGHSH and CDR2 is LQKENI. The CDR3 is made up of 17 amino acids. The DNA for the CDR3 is TGTGCCAGCTCCCCACTTGAGCCGGCGGAAACAAACACTGAAGCTTTCTTT. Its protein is CASSPLEPAETNTEAFF.

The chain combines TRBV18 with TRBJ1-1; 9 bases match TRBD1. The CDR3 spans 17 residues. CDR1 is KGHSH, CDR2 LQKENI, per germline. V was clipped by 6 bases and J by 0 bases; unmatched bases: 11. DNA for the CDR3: TGTGCCAGCTCCCAAAGACAGGGGGGTAATCTGAACACTGAAGCTTTCTTT. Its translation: CASSQRQGGNLNTEAFF.